This TCR beta chain was documented in a study of blood T cell repertoires in COVID-19. Across the whole study: The samples span acute and convalescent COVID-19 from the United States, Italy and Spain.

Germline V gene lookup returns CDR1 SGHTA and CDR2 FQGNSA. Trimming shortened V by 5 bases and J by 3 bases, and 7 bases separated the two germline ends. The CDR3 runs 12 residues. Under the authors' procedure: Reference gene primers were amplified, and this amplification served to estimate nucleated cell counts. The assay was immunoSEQ multiplex PCR, and TCRdb's table has in-frame clones only and misses some. The D gene and trimming were derived from the DNA, and the V and J assignments and clone size from that table. In the table there are over 150,000 clones, 65% to 80% of which are singletons. The count of this clone is one.

The source material was peripheral blood. This clonotype originated in a woman aged 50 to 65 with acute or convalescent COVID-19. The chain links TRBV7-2 to TRBJ1-1, with D perhaps matching TRBD1 (5 bases). The CDR3 region has the DNA TGTGCCAGCAGCGGGGCGTACACTGAAGCTTTCTTT. It is translated as CASSGAYTEAFF.